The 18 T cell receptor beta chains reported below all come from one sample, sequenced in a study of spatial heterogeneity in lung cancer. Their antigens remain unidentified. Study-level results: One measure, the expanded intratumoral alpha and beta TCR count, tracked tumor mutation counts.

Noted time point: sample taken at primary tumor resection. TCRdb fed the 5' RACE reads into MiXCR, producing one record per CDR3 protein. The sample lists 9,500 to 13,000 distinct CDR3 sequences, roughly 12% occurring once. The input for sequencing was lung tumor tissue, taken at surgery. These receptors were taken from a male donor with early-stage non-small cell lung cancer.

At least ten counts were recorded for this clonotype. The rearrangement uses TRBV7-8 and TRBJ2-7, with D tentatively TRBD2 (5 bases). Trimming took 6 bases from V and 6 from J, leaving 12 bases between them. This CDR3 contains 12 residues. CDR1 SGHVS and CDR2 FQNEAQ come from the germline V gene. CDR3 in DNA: TGTGCCAGCAGATCGACTACCTCCGAGCAGTACTTC. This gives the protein CASRSTTSEQYF.

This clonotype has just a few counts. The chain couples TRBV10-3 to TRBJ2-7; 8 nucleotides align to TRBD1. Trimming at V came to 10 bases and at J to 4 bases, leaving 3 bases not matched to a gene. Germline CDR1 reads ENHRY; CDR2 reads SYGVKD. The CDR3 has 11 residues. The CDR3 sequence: CATGTGYEQYF. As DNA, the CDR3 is TGTGCCACGGGGACAGGTTACGAGCAGTACTTC.

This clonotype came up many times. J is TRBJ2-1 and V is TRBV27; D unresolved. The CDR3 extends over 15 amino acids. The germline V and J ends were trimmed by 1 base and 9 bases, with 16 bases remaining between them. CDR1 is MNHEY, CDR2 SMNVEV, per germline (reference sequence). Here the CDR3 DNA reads TGTGCCAGCAGTTTATGGGCGACAAGTGTGGGTGAGCAGTTCTTC. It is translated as CASSLWATSVGEQFF.

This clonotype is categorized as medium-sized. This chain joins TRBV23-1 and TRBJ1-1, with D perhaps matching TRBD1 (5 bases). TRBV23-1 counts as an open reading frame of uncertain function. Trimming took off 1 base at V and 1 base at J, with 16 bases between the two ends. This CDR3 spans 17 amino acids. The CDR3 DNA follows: TGCGCCAGCAGTCAATTTCTAGAGACAGTGAAGAACACTGAAGCTTTCTTT. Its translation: CASSQFLETVKNTEAFF.

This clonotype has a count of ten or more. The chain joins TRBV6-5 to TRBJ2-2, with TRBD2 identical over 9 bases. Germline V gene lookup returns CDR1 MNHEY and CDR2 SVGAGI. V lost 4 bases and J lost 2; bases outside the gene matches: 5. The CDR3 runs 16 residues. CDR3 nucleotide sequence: TGTGCCAGCAGTTTCATAGCGGGAGATAACACCGGGGAGCTGTTTTTT. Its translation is CASSFIAGDNTGELFF.

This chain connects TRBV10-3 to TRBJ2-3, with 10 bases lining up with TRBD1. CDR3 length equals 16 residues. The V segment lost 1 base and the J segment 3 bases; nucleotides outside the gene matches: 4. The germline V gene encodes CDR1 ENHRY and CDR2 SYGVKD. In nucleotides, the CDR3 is TGTGCCATCAGTGAGTGGACAGGGGGTTCAACAGATACGCAGTATTTT. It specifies CAISEWTGGSTDTQYF.

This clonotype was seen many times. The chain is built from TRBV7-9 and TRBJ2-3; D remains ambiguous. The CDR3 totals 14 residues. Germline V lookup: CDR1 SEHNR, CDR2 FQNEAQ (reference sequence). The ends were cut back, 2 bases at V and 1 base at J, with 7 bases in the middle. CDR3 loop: CASSLKAGTDTQYF. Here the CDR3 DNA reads TGTGCCAGCAGCTTAAAGGCGGGCACAGATACGCAGTATTTT. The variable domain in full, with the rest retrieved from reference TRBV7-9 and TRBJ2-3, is DTGVSQNPRHKITKRGQNVTFRCDPISEHNRLYWYRQTLGQGPEFLTYFQNEAQLEKSRLLSDRFSAERPKGSFSTLEIQRTEQGDSAMYLCASSLKAGTDTQYFGPGTRLTVL.

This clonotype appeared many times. For the CDR3, the DNA is TGTGCCAGCAGTTACTCGAGGGGTCCGGGACCGTTGGGAACAGATACGCAGTATTTT. Translation gives CASSYSRGPGPLGTDTQYF. This chain connects TRBV6-5 to TRBJ2-3; the D gene could be TRBD1 or TRBD2 (5 bases each). The V gene's germline CDR1 is MNHEY and CDR2 SVGAGI. V was pared by 0 bases and J by 3 bases, with 22 bases between. The CDR3 spans 19 residues.

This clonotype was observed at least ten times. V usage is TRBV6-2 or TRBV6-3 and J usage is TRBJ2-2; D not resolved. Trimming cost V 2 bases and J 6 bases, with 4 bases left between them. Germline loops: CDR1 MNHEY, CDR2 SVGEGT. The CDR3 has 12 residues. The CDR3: CASSYGSGELFF. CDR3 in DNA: TGTGCCAGCAGTTACGGATCCGGGGAGCTGTTTTTT.

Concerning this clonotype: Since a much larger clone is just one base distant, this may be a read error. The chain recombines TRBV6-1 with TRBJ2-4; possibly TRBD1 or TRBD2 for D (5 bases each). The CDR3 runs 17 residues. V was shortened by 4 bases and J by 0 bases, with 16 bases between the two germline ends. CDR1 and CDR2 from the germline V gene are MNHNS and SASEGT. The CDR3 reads CASSVGRDHIAKNIQYF. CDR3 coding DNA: TGTGCCAGCAGTGTTGGCCGGGACCATATAGCCAAAAACATTCAGTACTTC.

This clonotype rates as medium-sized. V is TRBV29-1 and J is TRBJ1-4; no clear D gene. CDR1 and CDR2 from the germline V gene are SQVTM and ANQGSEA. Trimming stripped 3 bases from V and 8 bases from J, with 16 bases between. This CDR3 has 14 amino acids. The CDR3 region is CSVEKYRANEKLFF. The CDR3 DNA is TGCAGCGTTGAGAAATATAGGGCGAACGAAAAACTGTTTTTT.

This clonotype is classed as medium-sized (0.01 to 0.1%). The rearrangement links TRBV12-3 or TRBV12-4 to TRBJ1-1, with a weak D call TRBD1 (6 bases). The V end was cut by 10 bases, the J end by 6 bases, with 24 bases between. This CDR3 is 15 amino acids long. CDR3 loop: CATRKVNWGGPEAFF. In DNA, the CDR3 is TGTGCCACCCGGAAGGTCAACTGGGGGGGGCCTGAAGCTTTCTTT.

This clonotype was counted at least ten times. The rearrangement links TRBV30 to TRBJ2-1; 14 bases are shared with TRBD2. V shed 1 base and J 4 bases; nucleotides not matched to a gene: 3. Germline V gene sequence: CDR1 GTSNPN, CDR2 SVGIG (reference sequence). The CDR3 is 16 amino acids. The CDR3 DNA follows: TGTGCCTGGAGTGGAGGACTAGCGGGGGGATACAATGAGCAGTTCTTC. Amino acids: CAWSGGLAGGYNEQFF.

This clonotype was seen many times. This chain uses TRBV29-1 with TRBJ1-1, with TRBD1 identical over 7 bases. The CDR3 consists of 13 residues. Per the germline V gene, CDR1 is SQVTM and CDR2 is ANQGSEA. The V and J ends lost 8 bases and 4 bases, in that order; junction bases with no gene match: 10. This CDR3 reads CSYQTGRFTEAFF. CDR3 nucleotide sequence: TGCAGCTACCAGACAGGGAGGTTCACTGAAGCTTTCTTT.

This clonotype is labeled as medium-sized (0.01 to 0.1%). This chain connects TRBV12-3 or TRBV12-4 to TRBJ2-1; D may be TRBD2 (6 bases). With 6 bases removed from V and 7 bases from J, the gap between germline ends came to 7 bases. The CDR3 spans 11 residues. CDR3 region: CASSSGNEQFF. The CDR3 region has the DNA TGTGCCAGCAGCAGCGGGAATGAGCAGTTCTTC.

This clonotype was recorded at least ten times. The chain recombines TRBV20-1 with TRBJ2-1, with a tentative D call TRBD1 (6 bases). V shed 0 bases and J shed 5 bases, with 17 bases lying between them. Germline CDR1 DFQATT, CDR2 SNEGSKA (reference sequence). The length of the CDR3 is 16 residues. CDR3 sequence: CSARDQARGMNNEQFF. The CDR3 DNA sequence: TGCAGTGCTAGAGATCAGGCGAGGGGGATGAACAATGAGCAGTTCTTC.

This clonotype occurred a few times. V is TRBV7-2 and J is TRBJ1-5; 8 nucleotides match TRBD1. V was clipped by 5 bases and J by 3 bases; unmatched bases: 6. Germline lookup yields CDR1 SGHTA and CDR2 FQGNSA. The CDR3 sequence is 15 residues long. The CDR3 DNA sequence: TGTGCCAGCAGCCGACAGGGGTTGGCCAATCAGCCCCAGCATTTT. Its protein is CASSRQGLANQPQHF. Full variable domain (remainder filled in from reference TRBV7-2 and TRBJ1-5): GAGVSQSPSNKVTEKGKDVELRCDPISGHTALYWYRQSLGQGLEFLIYFQGNSAPDKSGLPSDRFSAERTGGSVSTLTIQRTQQEDSAVYLCASSRQGLANQPQHFGDGTRLSIL.

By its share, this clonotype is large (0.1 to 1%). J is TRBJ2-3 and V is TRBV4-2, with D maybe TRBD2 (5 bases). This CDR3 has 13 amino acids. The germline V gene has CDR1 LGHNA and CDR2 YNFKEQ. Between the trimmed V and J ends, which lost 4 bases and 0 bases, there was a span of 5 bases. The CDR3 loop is CASSRTSTDTQYF. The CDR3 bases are TGTGCCAGCAGCCGGACTAGCACAGATACGCAGTATTTT.